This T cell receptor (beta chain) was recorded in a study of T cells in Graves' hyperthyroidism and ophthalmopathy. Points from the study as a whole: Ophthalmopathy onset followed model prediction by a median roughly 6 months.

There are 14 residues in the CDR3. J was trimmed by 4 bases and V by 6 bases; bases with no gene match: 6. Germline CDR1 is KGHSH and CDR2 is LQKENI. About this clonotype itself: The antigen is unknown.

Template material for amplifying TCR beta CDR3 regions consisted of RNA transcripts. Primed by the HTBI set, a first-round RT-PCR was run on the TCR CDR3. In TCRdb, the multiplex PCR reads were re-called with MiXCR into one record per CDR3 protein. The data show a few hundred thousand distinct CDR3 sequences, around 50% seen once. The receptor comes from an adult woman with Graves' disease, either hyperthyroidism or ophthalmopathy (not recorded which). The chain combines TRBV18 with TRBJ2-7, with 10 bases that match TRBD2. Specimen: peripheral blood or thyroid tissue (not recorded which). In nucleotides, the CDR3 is TGTGCCAGCTCTTGGACTAGCGGACCATACGAGCAGTACTTC. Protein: CASSWTSGPYEQYF.